What follows are 16 T cell receptor beta chains derived from one specimen sequenced in a study of blood T cell repertoires in COVID-19. Profiling relied on immunoSEQ multiplex PCR, and the TCRdb table lists in-frame clones only, not all of them. The repertoire holds about 86,000 clones, with around 89% as singletons. The sequenced sample was PBMCs or T cells enriched from blood (not recorded which). The receptors shown here come from a woman aged 45-65 years with acute COVID-19.

The sample holds a few counts of this clone. V is TRBV20-1 and J is TRBJ2-7; 8 nucleotides match TRBD1. Per the germline V gene, CDR1 is DFQATT and CDR2 is SNEGSKA (reference sequence). The CDR3 is made up of 16 amino acids. The ends lost 3 bases at V and 3 bases at J; junction bases unmatched: 13. The chain's CDR3 is CSASLGRGLVYYEQYF. CDR3 DNA: TGCAGTGCTAGTCTTGGCAGGGGGCTAGTTTACTACGAGCAGTACTTC.

This clone came up once. The CDR3, as DNA: TGCGCCAGCAGCTTGGGGGACAACAACTATGGCTACACCTTC. Protein product: CASSLGDNNYGYTF. The J gene is TRBJ1-2, the V gene TRBV5-1, with D tentatively TRBD1 (6 bases). Germline V gives CDR1 SGHRS, CDR2 YFSETQ. The length of the CDR3 is 14 residues. Trimming stripped 0 bases from V and 2 bases from J, with 8 bases between.

The CDR3 DNA is TGCGCCAGCAGCTTGGTCACCTTGGGGACAGGCTACGAGCAGTACTTC. It encodes CASSLVTLGTGYEQYF. This chain links TRBV5-1 with TRBJ2-7, with 8 bases identical to TRBD1. Trimming took 0 bases from V and 3 from J; bases not matched to a gene: 8. The CDR3 has 16 amino acids. Germline values: CDR1 SGHRS, CDR2 YFSETQ.

This chain joins TRBV6-1 and TRBJ2-7; 7 bases align to TRBD2. Trimming took 2 bases from V and 0 from J; bases not matched to a gene: 7. This CDR3 contains 16 residues. Germline V gene lookup returns CDR1 MNHNS and CDR2 SASEGT. This chain's CDR3 is CASSEMGGGDSYEQYF. The CDR3 DNA reads TGTGCCAGCAGTGAAATGGGCGGGGGAGACTCCTACGAGCAGTACTTC.

V usage is TRBV3-1 (or the pseudogene TRBV3-2) and J usage is TRBJ2-1; 9 positions match TRBD1. V lost 4 bases, J lost 6 bases, and 13 bases stayed unmatched. Germline V gene sequence: CDR1 LGHDT, CDR2 YNNKEL (reference sequence). The CDR3 has 17 residues. CDR3 loop: CASSPSYGTGHPNEQFF. The CDR3 DNA sequence: TGTGCCAGCAGCCCCTCATACGGGACAGGGCATCCCAATGAGCAGTTCTTC.

The chain employs TRBV5-4 and TRBJ2-3; possible D gene TRBD2, 6 bases. The CDR3 runs 17 residues. From germline, CDR1 is SGHNT and CDR2 YYREEE (reference sequence). V gave up 4 bases and J gave up 0 bases, with 18 bases separating them. CDR3 bases: TGTGCCAGCAGCCGGCCCAGGGTAGCGGATAGCACAGATACGCAGTATTTT. It encodes CASSRPRVADSTDTQYF.

The J gene is TRBJ1-4, the V gene TRBV13; TRBD1 aligns across 10 bases. Trimming at V came to 4 bases and at J to 8 bases, leaving 10 bases not matched to a gene. The CDR3 is 16 amino acids. Germline CDR1 reads PRHDT; CDR2 reads FYEKMQ (reference sequence). This CDR3 reads CASSSPTGTGEEKLFF. DNA of the CDR3: TGTGCCAGCAGCTCCCCTACCGGGACAGGGGAAGAAAAACTGTTTTTT.

The rearrangement links TRBV2 to TRBJ2-7, with 8 nucleotides matching TRBD1. J lost 6 bases, V lost 6 bases, and 7 bases had no gene match. The CDR3 sequence is 13 residues long. Germline loops: CDR1 SNHLY, CDR2 FYNNEI. The DNA for the CDR3 is TGTGCCAGCAGCAGGACAGGGTCGGGCGAGCAGTACTTC. Translating gives CASSRTGSGEQYF.

In its sample, this clone was seen once. This chain's CDR3 is CATRTGAIQYF. In DNA form, the CDR3 reads TGTGCCACTAGGACGGGAGCCATTCAGTACTTC. The genes are TRBV12-3 or TRBV12-4 and TRBJ2-4; maybe TRBD2 (6 bases). The CDR3 loop spans 11 amino acids. Trimming removed 10 bases at V and 9 bases at J, with 13 bases between.

For the CDR3, the DNA is TGTGCCAGTAGTGATCAGGAATATAGCAATCAGCCCCAGCATTTT. Encoded protein: CASSDQEYSNQPQHF. V and J are TRBV19 and TRBJ1-5; no clear D gene. CDR3 size: 15 residues. CDR1 and CDR2 from the germline V gene are LNHDA and SQIVND (reference sequence). V lost 5 bases and J lost 0, with 11 bases in between.

The V and J genes are TRBV2 and TRBJ1-1, with a weak D call TRBD1 (5 bases). CDR1 is SNHLY and CDR2 is FYNNEI in the germline V gene. V lost 1 base and J 3 bases, leaving 12 bases between the germline ends. The CDR3 is 15 residues long. The CDR3 here is CASSEGGPYYTEAFF. CDR3 coding DNA: TGTGCCAGCAGTGAAGGGGGCCCTTACTACACTGAAGCTTTCTTT.

The J gene is TRBJ2-1, the V gene TRBV13, with D possibly being TRBD2 (5 bases). The CDR3 loop spans 13 amino acids. Germline CDR1 and CDR2: PRHDT and FYEKMQ (reference sequence). Trimming stripped 3 bases from V and 8 bases from J, with 11 bases between. The CDR3 DNA follows: TGTGCCAGCAGCTTCACTAGAGCCCATGAGCAGTTCTTC. The encoded protein is CASSFTRAHEQFF.

The chain employs TRBV7-2 and TRBJ1-5, with D possibly matching TRBD1 (5 bases). This CDR3 region has 16 residues. Trimming shortened V by 0 bases and J by 0 bases, and 9 bases separated the two germline ends. Germline V lookup: CDR1 SGHTA, CDR2 FQGNSA. CDR3: CASSLAGLYSNQPQHF. In DNA, the CDR3 is TGTGCCAGCAGCTTAGCGGGGCTTTATAGCAATCAGCCCCAGCATTTT.

This chain connects TRBV7-9 to TRBJ2-2; 10 nucleotides agree with TRBD2. Germline V gene sequence: CDR1 SEHNR, CDR2 FQNEAQ (reference sequence). The CDR3 length is 18 residues. Losses at the gene ends were 0 bases for V and 1 base for J; bases not matched to a gene: 5. The chain's CDR3 is CASSLARLAGGNTGELFF. The CDR3 DNA sequence: TGTGCCAGCAGCTTAGCTAGACTAGCGGGCGGGAACACCGGGGAGCTGTTTTTT.

V and J are TRBV19 and TRBJ1-1; 8 bases are shared with TRBD1. Germline trimming cut 7 bases from V and 9 bases from J; bases unmatched to any gene: 7. CDR3 length: 12 residues. In germline, CDR1 is LNHDA, CDR2 SQIVND (reference sequence). The CDR3 coding sequence is TGTGCCAGTACCCCCGGGACAGGTAAAGCTTTCTTT. Translated, it gives CASTPGTGKAFF. The full variable domain, completed using reference TRBV19 and TRBJ1-1, is DGGITQSPKYLFRKEGQNVTLSCEQNLNHDAMYWYRQDPGQGLRLIYYSQIVNDFQKGDIAEGYSVSREKKESFPLTVTSAQKNPTAFYLCASTPGTGKAFFGQGTRLTVV.

V and J are TRBV19 and TRBJ1-1; the D is unclear. V was shortened by 2 bases and J by 0 bases, with 7 bases between the two germline ends. Germline V lookup: CDR1 LNHDA, CDR2 SQIVND (reference sequence). The CDR3 has 14 amino acids. Here the CDR3 DNA reads TGTGCCAGTAGTATACCGGGGTTGAACACTGAAGCTTTCTTT. This gives the protein CASSIPGLNTEAFF.